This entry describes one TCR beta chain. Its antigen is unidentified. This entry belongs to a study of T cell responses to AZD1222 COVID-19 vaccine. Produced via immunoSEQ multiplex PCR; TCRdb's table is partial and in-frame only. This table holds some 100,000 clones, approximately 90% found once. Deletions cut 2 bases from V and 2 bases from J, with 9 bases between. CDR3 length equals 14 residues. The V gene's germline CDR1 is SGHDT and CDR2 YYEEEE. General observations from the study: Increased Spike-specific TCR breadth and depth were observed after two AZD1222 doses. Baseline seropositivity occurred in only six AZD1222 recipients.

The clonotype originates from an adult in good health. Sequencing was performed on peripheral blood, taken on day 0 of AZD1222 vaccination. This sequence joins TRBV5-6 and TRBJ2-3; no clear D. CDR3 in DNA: TGTGCCAGCAGCTTCAAAGGTTCCACAGATACGCAGTATTTT. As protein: CASSFKGSTDTQYF.